This T cell receptor (beta chain) was recorded in a study of shared clonotypes between healthy human individuals. As handled by the study authors: Because ImmunoSEQ provided only junction sequences with no quality scores, the filtering differed. The method was immunoSEQ multiplex PCR; TCRdb's version includes in-frame clones alone and lacks a portion of them. That table gives V, J and clone size, and the DNA gave D and trimming. The sample includes about 1.5 million clones, roughly 98% of them seen just once. About this clone: The antigen remains unidentified.

Study results and caveats: A reduction in generation probabilities was seen for non-shared clonotypes relative to those shared by all four donors. Blood alone was sampled, and tissue repertoires likely differ. Some naive CD4 clonotypes, approximately 4.5%, turned up in common across a handful of donors.

With V trimmed by 7 bases and J by 6 bases, 8 bases remained unmatched. Germline V lookup: CDR1 SGHNT, CDR2 YYREEE (reference sequence). There are 13 residues in the CDR3. This sequence was found in a man aged 25-40 years in good health. Source material: naive CD4+ T cells sorted from blood. Noted subset: CD45RA+ positively selected. The rearrangement links TRBV5-4 to TRBJ2-3; 7 bases match TRBD2. In DNA, the CDR3 is TGTGCCAGCCGAAGGGAGGGAGTGGATACGCAGTATTTT. This gives the protein CASRREGVDTQYF.